One T cell receptor beta chain is described in this entry. Antigen: not known. RNA transcripts served as template for amplifying TCR beta CDR3 sequences. In the first round, RT-PCR was carried out with HTBI primers, and a multiplex PCR formed the second round. TCRdb passed the multiplex PCR reads through MiXCR, listing each CDR3 protein once. The sample consists of 650,000 to 900,000 distinct CDR3 sequences, roughly 40% of them appearing once. These data come from a study of Graves' ophthalmopathy and Graves' hyperthyroidism. Notes on the study in general: Ophthalmopathy progression was predicted with 55% to 71% sensitivity and roughly 79% specificity.

The TCR was taken from an adult man with Graves' ophthalmopathy. The material sequenced was peripheral blood.

The CDR3 DNA reads as TGCAGCGTTGGAGAGTCCAGGGTGAGAGAGCAGTACTTC. This encodes CSVGESRVREQYF. The V call is TRBV29-1, the J call TRBJ2-7; D possibly corresponds to TRBD1 (5 bases). The CDR3 has 13 residues. Germline loops: CDR1 SQVTM, CDR2 ANQGSEA. Trimming stripped 4 bases from V and 7 bases from J, with 17 bases between.